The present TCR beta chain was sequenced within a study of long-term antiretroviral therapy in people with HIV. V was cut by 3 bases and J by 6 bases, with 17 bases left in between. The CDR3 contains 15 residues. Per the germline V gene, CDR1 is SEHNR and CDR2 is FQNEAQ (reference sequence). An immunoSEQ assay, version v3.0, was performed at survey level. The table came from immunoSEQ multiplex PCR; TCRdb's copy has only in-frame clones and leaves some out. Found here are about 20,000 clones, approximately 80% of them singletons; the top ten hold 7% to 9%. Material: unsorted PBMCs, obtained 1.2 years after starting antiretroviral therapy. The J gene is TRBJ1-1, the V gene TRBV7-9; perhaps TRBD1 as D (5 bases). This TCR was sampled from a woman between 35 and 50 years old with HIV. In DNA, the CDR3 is TGTGCCAGCAGCTTCGGTGAGGGGCCGGGCGCTGAAGCTTTCTTT. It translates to CASSFGEGPGAEAFF.